These T cell receptor beta chains were read from a single sample in a study of T-cell memory formation after mild COVID-19. Via MiXCR, TCRdb re-called the 5' RACE reads, giving one row per CDR3 protein. Altogether some 130,000 distinct CDR3 sequences are present, approximately 15% being singletons, with the ten largest covering 11% to 15%. Sequenced sample: PBMCs or a T cell subset sorted from them (not recorded which). These receptors were taken from an adult woman who had mild COVID-19 (a few samples of this study predate the infection). Cell type and time point are not known. Each CDR3 is given with its conserved first and last residue. A D gene is named only where the DNA matches it firmly. Clone size, where shown, is once, few, many, or a class for clones that have expanded.

v_call: TRBV5-1
clone_size: few
d_call: .
j_call: TRBJ1-2
cdr3_aa: CASSLGSGPLTYGYTF
cdr3_nt: TGCGCCAGCAGCTTGGGATCAGGACCGCTAACCTATGGCTACACCTTC

v_call: TRBV7-2
clone_size: .
d_call: TRBD1
j_call: TRBJ1-2
cdr3_aa: CASSLRRGPIYGYTF
cdr3_nt: TGTGCCAGCAGCCTTCGCAGGGGGCCTATCTATGGCTACACCTTC

v_call: TRBV4-1
clone_size: .
d_call: .
j_call: TRBJ2-7
cdr3_aa: CASSHRWGNSYEQYF
cdr3_nt: TGCGCCAGCAGCCATCGCTGGGGGAACTCCTACGAGCAGTACTTC

v_call: TRBV5-1
clone_size: .
d_call: .
j_call: TRBJ2-2
cdr3_aa: CASRDLDTGELFF
cdr3_nt: TGCGCCAGCCGGGACTTGGACACCGGGGAGCTGTTTTTT

v_call: TRBV12-3/TRBV12-4
clone_size: many
d_call: TRBD2
j_call: TRBJ2-7
cdr3_aa: CASSFGGRGYEQYF
cdr3_nt: TGTGCCAGCAGTTTTGGAGGGAGGGGCTACGAGCAGTACTTC

v_call: TRBV27
clone_size: many
d_call: .
j_call: TRBJ1-2
cdr3_aa: CASSLNPWDRRRGGGYTF
cdr3_nt: TGTGCCAGCAGTTTAAACCCCTGGGACCGCCGGAGGGGTGGTGGCTACACCTTC

v_call: TRBV5-1
clone_size: few
d_call: .
j_call: TRBJ2-2
cdr3_aa: CASSLSYTGELFF
cdr3_nt: TGCGCCAGCAGCTTGTCTTACACCGGGGAGCTGTTTTTT

v_call: TRBV5-5
clone_size: .
d_call: .
j_call: TRBJ1-5
cdr3_aa: CASSNLGGNQPQHF
cdr3_nt: TGTGCCAGCAGCAACCTCGGGGGTAATCAGCCCCAGCATTTT

v_call: TRBV7-2
clone_size: .
d_call: .
j_call: TRBJ1-2
cdr3_aa: CASSANYGYTF
cdr3_nt: TGTGCCAGCAGCGCCAACTATGGCTACACCTTC

v_call: TRBV13
clone_size: few
d_call: .
j_call: TRBJ2-2
cdr3_aa: CASSLVVRGDTGELFF
cdr3_nt: TGTGCCAGCAGCTTAGTAGTCAGGGGAGATACCGGGGAGCTGTTTTTT

v_call: TRBV18
clone_size: few
d_call: TRBD2
j_call: TRBJ2-3
cdr3_aa: CASSPPRLAGVRTDTQYF
cdr3_nt: TGTGCCAGCTCACCACCGCGGCTAGCGGGAGTGCGCACAGATACGCAGTATTTT

v_call: TRBV7-9
clone_size: .
d_call: TRBD1
j_call: TRBJ1-2
cdr3_aa: CASSLEGTGYTYYGYTF
cdr3_nt: TGTGCCAGCAGCTTAGAAGGGACAGGCTACACCTACTATGGCTACACCTTC

v_call: TRBV5-4
clone_size: few
d_call: .
j_call: TRBJ2-7
cdr3_aa: CASSLLGSYEQYF
cdr3_nt: TGTGCCAGCAGCTTGCTTGGCTCCTACGAGCAGTACTTC

v_call: TRBV7-2
clone_size: .
d_call: .
j_call: TRBJ2-2
cdr3_aa: CASSLGRETGELFF
cdr3_nt: TGTGCCAGCAGCCTGGGTAGAGAAACCGGGGAGCTGTTTTTT

v_call: TRBV29-1
clone_size: .
d_call: .
j_call: TRBJ2-1
cdr3_aa: CSVDQYNEQFF
cdr3_nt: TGCAGCGTAGATCAGTACAATGAGCAGTTCTTC

v_call: TRBV18
clone_size: .
d_call: .
j_call: TRBJ2-1
cdr3_aa: CASSLSAGYFHEQFF
cdr3_nt: TGTGCCAGCTCACTGTCTGCGGGCTACTTCCATGAGCAGTTCTTC

v_call: TRBV7-6
clone_size: .
d_call: .
j_call: TRBJ2-1
cdr3_aa: CASRPKQGARTSGQWDEQFF
cdr3_nt: TGTGCCAGCAGACCCAAACAGGGGGCGCGGACTAGCGGTCAGTGGGATGAGCAGTTCTTC

v_call: TRBV10-3
clone_size: few
d_call: TRBD1
j_call: TRBJ2-2
cdr3_aa: CAISELLQGPNTGELFF
cdr3_nt: TGTGCCATCAGTGAGCTCCTACAGGGGCCGAACACCGGGGAGCTGTTTTTT

v_call: TRBV29-1
clone_size: few
d_call: TRBD2
j_call: TRBJ2-1
cdr3_aa: CSVEDGRAREQFF
cdr3_nt: TGCAGCGTTGAAGATGGGAGGGCCCGCGAGCAGTTCTTC

v_call: TRBV27
clone_size: .
d_call: .
j_call: TRBJ1-4
cdr3_aa: CASSPGMGNEKLFF
cdr3_nt: TGTGCCAGCAGTCCCGGGATGGGAAATGAAAAACTGTTTTTT

v_call: TRBV24-1
clone_size: few
d_call: .
j_call: TRBJ2-1
cdr3_aa: CATSGTGPSYNEQFF
cdr3_nt: TGTGCCACCAGTGGTACAGGGCCCTCCTACAATGAGCAGTTCTTC

v_call: TRBV5-1
clone_size: many
d_call: TRBD2
j_call: TRBJ2-1
cdr3_aa: CASSSTSGTAMRQFF
cdr3_nt: TGCGCCAGCAGCTCCACTAGCGGGACTGCCATGCGGCAGTTCTTC

v_call: TRBV27
clone_size: once
d_call: TRBD1
j_call: TRBJ1-4
cdr3_aa: CASSTGDRGNEKLFF
cdr3_nt: TGTGCCAGCAGTACCGGGGACAGGGGGAATGAAAAACTGTTTTTT

v_call: TRBV20-1
clone_size: .
d_call: .
j_call: TRBJ1-1
cdr3_aa: CSARDRDGNTEAFF
cdr3_nt: TGCAGTGCTAGAGATCGAGACGGAAACACTGAAGCTTTCTTT

v_call: TRBV11-2
clone_size: .
d_call: .
j_call: TRBJ2-1
cdr3_aa: CASSLGQGNEQFF
cdr3_nt: TGTGCCAGCAGCTTGGGGCAAGGGAATGAGCAGTTCTTC

v_call: TRBV4-1
clone_size: few
d_call: TRBD2
j_call: TRBJ2-7
cdr3_aa: CASSQVSSGGLYEQYF
cdr3_nt: TGCGCCAGCAGCCAGGTCTCTAGCGGGGGACTCTACGAGCAGTACTTC

v_call: TRBV29-1
clone_size: .
d_call: .
j_call: TRBJ2-7
cdr3_aa: CSVEWDEDYEQYF
cdr3_nt: TGCAGCGTTGAATGGGACGAGGACTACGAGCAGTACTTC

v_call: TRBV10-3
clone_size: .
d_call: .
j_call: TRBJ2-7
cdr3_aa: CAIRPGTSSYEQYF
cdr3_nt: TGTGCCATCAGGCCCGGGACGAGCTCCTACGAGCAGTACTTC

v_call: TRBV5-1
clone_size: few
d_call: .
j_call: TRBJ1-1
cdr3_aa: CASSLDSRWGPGTEAFF
cdr3_nt: TGCGCCAGCAGCTTGGACAGTAGATGGGGGCCTGGGACTGAAGCTTTCTTT

v_call: TRBV4-1
clone_size: few
d_call: .
j_call: TRBJ1-1
cdr3_aa: CASSRWGRITEAFF
cdr3_nt: TGCGCCAGCAGCCGCTGGGGGCGAATCACTGAAGCTTTCTTT

v_call: TRBV5-1
clone_size: .
d_call: .
j_call: TRBJ1-4
cdr3_aa: CATAAGPNEKLFF
cdr3_nt: TGCGCCACCGCGGCAGGACCAAATGAAAAACTGTTTTTT

v_call: TRBV7-9
clone_size: few
d_call: TRBD2
j_call: TRBJ2-1
cdr3_aa: CASSLVSWSREGKSSYNEQFF
cdr3_nt: TGTGCCAGCAGCTTAGTCTCCTGGTCGCGGGAGGGGAAAAGCTCCTACAATGAGCAGTTCTTC

v_call: TRBV7-6
clone_size: .
d_call: .
j_call: TRBJ2-5
cdr3_aa: CASTPEVQETQYF
cdr3_nt: TGTGCCAGCACCCCAGAGGTCCAAGAGACCCAGTACTTC

v_call: TRBV12-3/TRBV12-4
clone_size: few
d_call: TRBD1
j_call: TRBJ1-6
cdr3_aa: CASTLMRTGGYNSPLHF
cdr3_nt: TGTGCCAGCACCTTAATGAGGACAGGGGGCTATAATTCACCCCTCCACTTT

v_call: TRBV5-5
clone_size: few
d_call: .
j_call: TRBJ2-3
cdr3_aa: CASSFGGTDSTDTQYF
cdr3_nt: TGTGCCAGCAGCTTCGGCGGGACCGATTCCACAGATACGCAGTATTTT

v_call: TRBV6-6
clone_size: few
d_call: .
j_call: TRBJ1-2
cdr3_aa: CASSPQYGYTF
cdr3_nt: TGTGCCAGCAGTCCCCAGTATGGCTACACCTTC

v_call: TRBV5-6
clone_size: few
d_call: .
j_call: TRBJ2-1
cdr3_aa: CASSREGFREQFF
cdr3_nt: TGTGCCAGCAGCCGTGAGGGGTTTCGTGAGCAGTTCTTC

v_call: TRBV6-6
clone_size: few
d_call: .
j_call: TRBJ2-3
cdr3_aa: CASSYSWGHLTDTQYF
cdr3_nt: TGTGCCAGCAGTTACTCGTGGGGACACCTCACAGATACGCAGTATTTT

v_call: TRBV7-8
clone_size: few
d_call: TRBD2
j_call: TRBJ2-1
cdr3_aa: CASSVRTSGIYNEQFF
cdr3_nt: TGTGCCAGCAGCGTAAGGACTAGCGGGATTTACAATGAGCAGTTCTTC

v_call: TRBV14
clone_size: .
d_call: TRBD1
j_call: TRBJ2-7
cdr3_aa: CASSQGLRDSLSYEQYF
cdr3_nt: TGTGCCAGCAGCCAAGGACTCCGGGACAGCCTGTCTTACGAGCAGTACTTC

v_call: TRBV9
clone_size: few
d_call: .
j_call: TRBJ2-5
cdr3_aa: CASSVGTATETQYF
cdr3_nt: TGTGCCAGCAGCGTAGGTACGGCGACGGAGACCCAGTACTTC

v_call: TRBV7-3
clone_size: few
d_call: .
j_call: TRBJ2-6
cdr3_aa: CASSFPQGTGANVLTF
cdr3_nt: TGTGCCAGCAGCTTCCCCCAGGGGACTGGGGCCAACGTCCTGACTTTC

v_call: TRBV5-1
clone_size: .
d_call: .
j_call: TRBJ1-3
cdr3_aa: CASSPGSGNTIYF
cdr3_nt: TGCGCCAGCAGCCCGGGGTCTGGAAACACCATATATTTT

v_call: TRBV15
clone_size: few
d_call: TRBD1
j_call: TRBJ2-7
cdr3_aa: CATSLGQGWYEQYF
cdr3_nt: TGTGCCACCAGCTTAGGACAGGGTTGGTACGAGCAGTACTTC

v_call: TRBV5-6
clone_size: many
d_call: TRBD2
j_call: TRBJ2-7
cdr3_aa: CASSLGGSSYEQYF
cdr3_nt: TGTGCCAGCAGCTTAGGCGGGAGCTCCTACGAGCAGTACTTC

v_call: TRBV5-5
clone_size: .
d_call: .
j_call: TRBJ1-3
cdr3_aa: CASSPQTQSGNTIYF
cdr3_nt: TGTGCCAGCAGCCCGCAGACGCAATCTGGAAACACCATATATTTT

v_call: TRBV29-1
clone_size: .
d_call: .
j_call: TRBJ2-1
cdr3_aa: CSVGHPYNEQFF
cdr3_nt: TGCAGCGTTGGACATCCATACAATGAGCAGTTCTTC

v_call: TRBV7-9
clone_size: many
d_call: .
j_call: TRBJ2-1
cdr3_aa: CASASTAPSYNEQFF
cdr3_nt: TGTGCCAGCGCCTCCACGGCCCCTTCCTACAATGAGCAGTTCTTC

v_call: TRBV10-3
clone_size: .
d_call: .
j_call: TRBJ1-2
cdr3_aa: CAISDSSRLSYGYTF
cdr3_nt: TGTGCCATCAGTGACTCAAGTCGTTTGAGCTATGGCTACACCTTC

v_call: TRBV4-1
clone_size: few
d_call: .
j_call: TRBJ2-7
cdr3_aa: CASSHRTGLTQEYF
cdr3_nt: TGCGCCAGCAGCCATCGGACAGGACTAACCCAGGAGTACTTC

v_call: TRBV5-6
clone_size: few
d_call: .
j_call: TRBJ2-1
cdr3_aa: CASSLLPQRYEQFF
cdr3_nt: TGTGCCAGCAGCTTGCTCCCCCAAAGATATGAGCAGTTCTTC

v_call: TRBV5-4
clone_size: .
d_call: TRBD2
j_call: TRBJ2-7
cdr3_aa: CASSWATSGSYEQYF
cdr3_nt: TGTGCCAGCAGCTGGGCGACTAGCGGCTCCTACGAGCAGTACTTC

v_call: TRBV5-1
clone_size: few
d_call: TRBD1
j_call: TRBJ2-1
cdr3_aa: CASSLGTAYNEQFF
cdr3_nt: TGCGCCAGCAGCCTAGGGACAGCCTACAATGAGCAGTTCTTC

v_call: TRBV15
clone_size: few
d_call: TRBD2
j_call: TRBJ2-5
cdr3_aa: CATSSERGLAGQETQYF
cdr3_nt: TGTGCCACCAGCTCGGAAAGGGGACTAGCGGGACAAGAGACCCAGTACTTC

v_call: TRBV12-3/TRBV12-4
clone_size: few
d_call: TRBD2
j_call: TRBJ2-7
cdr3_aa: CASSLGGSGAYEQYF
cdr3_nt: TGTGCCAGCAGTTTAGGTGGTAGCGGGGCCTACGAGCAGTACTTC

v_call: TRBV7-6
clone_size: .
d_call: TRBD1
j_call: TRBJ2-7
cdr3_aa: CASSLVRDRVSYEQYF
cdr3_nt: TGTGCCAGCAGCTTAGTACGGGACAGGGTTTCCTACGAGCAGTACTTC

v_call: TRBV7-6
clone_size: .
d_call: .
j_call: TRBJ2-3
cdr3_aa: CASRGETDTQYF
cdr3_nt: TGTGCCAGCAGAGGTGAAACAGATACGCAGTATTTT

v_call: TRBV6-2/TRBV6-3
clone_size: .
d_call: TRBD2
j_call: TRBJ2-3
cdr3_aa: CASSGTSGSGTQYF
cdr3_nt: TGTGCCAGCAGTGGGACTAGCGGGAGTGGTACGCAGTATTTT

v_call: TRBV5-6
clone_size: .
d_call: .
j_call: TRBJ1-5
cdr3_aa: CASSLEMTGPQHF
cdr3_nt: TGTGCCAGCAGCTTGGAGATGACGGGGCCCCAGCATTTT